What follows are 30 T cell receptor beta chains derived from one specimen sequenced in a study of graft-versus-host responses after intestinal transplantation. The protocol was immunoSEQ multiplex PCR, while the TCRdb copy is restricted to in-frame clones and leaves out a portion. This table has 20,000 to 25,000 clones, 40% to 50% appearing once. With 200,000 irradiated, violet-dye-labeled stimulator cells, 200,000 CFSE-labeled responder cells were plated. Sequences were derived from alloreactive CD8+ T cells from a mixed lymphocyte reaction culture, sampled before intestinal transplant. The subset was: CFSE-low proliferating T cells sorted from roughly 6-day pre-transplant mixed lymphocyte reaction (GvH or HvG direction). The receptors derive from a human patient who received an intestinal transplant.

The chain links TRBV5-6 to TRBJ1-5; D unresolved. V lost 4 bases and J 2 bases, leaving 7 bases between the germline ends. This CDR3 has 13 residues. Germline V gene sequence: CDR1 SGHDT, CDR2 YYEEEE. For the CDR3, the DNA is TGTGCCAGCAGCCTTAGGGGCAATCAGCCCCAGCATTTT. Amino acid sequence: CASSLRGNQPQHF.

This chain's CDR3 is CSVEKASYEQYF. For the CDR3, the DNA is TGCAGCGTTGAAAAAGCCTCCTACGAGCAGTACTTC. The chain combines TRBV29-1 with TRBJ2-7; D gene unclear. The CDR3 is made up of 12 amino acids. V gave up 2 bases and J gave up 0 bases, with 5 bases separating them. Germline V lookup: CDR1 SQVTM, CDR2 ANQGSEA.

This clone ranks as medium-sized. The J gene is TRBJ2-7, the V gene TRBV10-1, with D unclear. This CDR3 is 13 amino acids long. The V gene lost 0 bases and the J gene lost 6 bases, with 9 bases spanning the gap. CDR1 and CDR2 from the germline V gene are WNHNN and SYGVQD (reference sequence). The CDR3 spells CASSESRPGEQYF. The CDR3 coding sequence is TGCGCCAGCAGTGAGTCTCGGCCCGGCGAGCAGTACTTC.

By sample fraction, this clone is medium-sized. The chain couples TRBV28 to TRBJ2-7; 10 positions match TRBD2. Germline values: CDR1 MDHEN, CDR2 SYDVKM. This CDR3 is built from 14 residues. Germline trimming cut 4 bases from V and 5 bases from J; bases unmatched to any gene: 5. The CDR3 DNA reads TGTGCCAGCAGTTCCGGGACTAGCGCCAACGAGCAGTACTTC. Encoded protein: CASSSGTSANEQYF.

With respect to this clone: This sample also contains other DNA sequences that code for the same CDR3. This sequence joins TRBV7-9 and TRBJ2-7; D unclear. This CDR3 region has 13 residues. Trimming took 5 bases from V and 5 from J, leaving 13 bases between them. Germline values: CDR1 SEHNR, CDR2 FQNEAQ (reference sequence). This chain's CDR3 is CASSRGTPDEQYF. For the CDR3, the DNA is TGTGCCAGCAGCCGAGGCACCCCAGACGAGCAGTACTTC. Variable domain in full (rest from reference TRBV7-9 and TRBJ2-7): DTGVSQNPRHKITKRGQNVTFRCDPISEHNRLYWYRQTLGQGPEFLTYFQNEAQLEKSRLLSDRFSAERPKGSFSTLEIQRTEQGDSAMYLCASSRGTPDEQYFGPGTRLTVT.

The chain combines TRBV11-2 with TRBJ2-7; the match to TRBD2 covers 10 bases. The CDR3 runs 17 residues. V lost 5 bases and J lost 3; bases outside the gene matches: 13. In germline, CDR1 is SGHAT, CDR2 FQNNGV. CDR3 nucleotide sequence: TGTGCCAGCAGCCCCCCAGGACTAGCGGAAACTTTCTACGAGCAGTACTTC. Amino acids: CASSPPGLAETFYEQYF.

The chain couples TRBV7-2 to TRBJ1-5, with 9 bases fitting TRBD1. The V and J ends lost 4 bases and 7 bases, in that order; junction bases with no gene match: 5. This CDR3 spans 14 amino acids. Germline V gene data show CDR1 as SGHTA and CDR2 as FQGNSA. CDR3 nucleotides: TGTGCCAGCAGCTCCGGACAGGGGAGGCAGCCCCAGCATTTT. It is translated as CASSSGQGRQPQHF.

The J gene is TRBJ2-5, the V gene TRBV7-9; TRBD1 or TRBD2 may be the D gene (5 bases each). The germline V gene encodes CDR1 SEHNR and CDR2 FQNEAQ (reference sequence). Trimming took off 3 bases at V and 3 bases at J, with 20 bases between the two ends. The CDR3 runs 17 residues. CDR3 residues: CASSFFISGRRKETQYF. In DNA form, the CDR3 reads TGTGCCAGCAGCTTCTTCATTTCGGGACGCCGGAAAGAGACCCAGTACTTC.

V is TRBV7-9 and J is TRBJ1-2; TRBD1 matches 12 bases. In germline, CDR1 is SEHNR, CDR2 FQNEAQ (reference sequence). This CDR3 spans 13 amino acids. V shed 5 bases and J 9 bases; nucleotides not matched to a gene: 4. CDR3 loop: CASSPGTGGSYTF. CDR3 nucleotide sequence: TGTGCCAGCAGCCCCGGGACAGGGGGCAGCTACACCTTC.

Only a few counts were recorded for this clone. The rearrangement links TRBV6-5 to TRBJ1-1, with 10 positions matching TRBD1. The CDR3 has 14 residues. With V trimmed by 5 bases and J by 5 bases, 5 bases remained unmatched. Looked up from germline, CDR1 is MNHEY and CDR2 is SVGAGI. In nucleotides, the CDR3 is TGTGCCAGCAGTCGGACAGGGGGTGGAACTGAAGCTTTCTTT. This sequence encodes CASSRTGGGTEAFF.

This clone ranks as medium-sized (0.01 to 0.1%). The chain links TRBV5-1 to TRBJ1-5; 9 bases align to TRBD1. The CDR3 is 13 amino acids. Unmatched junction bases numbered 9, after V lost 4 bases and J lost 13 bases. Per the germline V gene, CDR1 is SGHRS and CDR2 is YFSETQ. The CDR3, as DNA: TGCGCCAGCAGCGTGGGGCCGGGACAGGGTCAGCATTTT. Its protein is CASSVGPGQGQHF.

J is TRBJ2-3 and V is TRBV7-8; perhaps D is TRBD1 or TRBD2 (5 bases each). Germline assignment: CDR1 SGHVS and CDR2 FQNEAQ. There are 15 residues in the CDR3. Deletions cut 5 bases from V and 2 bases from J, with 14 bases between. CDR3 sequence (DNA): TGTGCCAGCAGCCCGGGGCGGCCGGTCACAGATACGCAGTATTTT. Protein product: CASSPGRPVTDTQYF.

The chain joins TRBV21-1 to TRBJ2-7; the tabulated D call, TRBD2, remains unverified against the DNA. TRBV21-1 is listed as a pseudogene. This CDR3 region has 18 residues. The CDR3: CASAKWLAGGKGSYEQYF. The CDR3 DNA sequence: TGTGCCAGCGCAAAGTGGCTAGCGGGAGGGAAGGGATCCTACGAGCAGTACTTC.

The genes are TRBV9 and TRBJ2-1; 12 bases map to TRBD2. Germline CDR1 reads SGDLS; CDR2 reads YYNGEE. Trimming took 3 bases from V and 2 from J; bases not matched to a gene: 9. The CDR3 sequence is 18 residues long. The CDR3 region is CASSETSGGPPTYNEQFF. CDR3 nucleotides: TGTGCCAGCAGCGAGACTAGCGGGGGACCCCCCACCTACAATGAGCAGTTCTTC.

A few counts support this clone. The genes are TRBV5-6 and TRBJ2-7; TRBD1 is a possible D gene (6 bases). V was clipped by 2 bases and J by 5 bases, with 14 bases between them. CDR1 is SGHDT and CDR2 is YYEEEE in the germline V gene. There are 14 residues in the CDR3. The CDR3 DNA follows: TGTGCCAGCAGCTTAACAGGGTTACTCAACGAGCAGTACTTC. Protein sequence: CASSLTGLLNEQYF.

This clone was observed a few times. CDR3 amino acids: CASSNPRDQSSYNEQFF. As DNA, the CDR3 is TGTGCCAGTAGTAACCCCCGGGATCAGAGCTCCTACAATGAGCAGTTCTTC. The V and J genes are TRBV19 and TRBJ2-1, with D perhaps matching TRBD2 (5 bases). The CDR3 consists of 17 residues. Germline V gives CDR1 LNHDA, CDR2 SQIVND (reference sequence). V lost 4 bases and J 0 bases, leaving 16 bases between the germline ends.

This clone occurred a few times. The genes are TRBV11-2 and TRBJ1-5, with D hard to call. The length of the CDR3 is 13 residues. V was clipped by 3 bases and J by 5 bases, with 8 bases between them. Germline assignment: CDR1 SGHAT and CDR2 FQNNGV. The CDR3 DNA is TGTGCCAGCAGCTTTAACGAGGATCAGCCCCAGCATTTT. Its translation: CASSFNEDQPQHF.

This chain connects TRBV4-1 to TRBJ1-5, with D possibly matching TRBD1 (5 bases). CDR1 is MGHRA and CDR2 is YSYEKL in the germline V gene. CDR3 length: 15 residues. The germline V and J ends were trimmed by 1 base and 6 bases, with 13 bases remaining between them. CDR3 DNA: TGCGCCAGCAGCCAAGGGGGCAGGGTGGGTCAGCCCCAGCATTTT. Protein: CASSQGGRVGQPQHF.

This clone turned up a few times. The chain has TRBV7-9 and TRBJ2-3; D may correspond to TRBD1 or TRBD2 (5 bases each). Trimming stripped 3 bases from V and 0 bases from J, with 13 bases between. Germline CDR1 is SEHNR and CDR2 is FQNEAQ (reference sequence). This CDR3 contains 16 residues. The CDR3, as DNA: TGTGCCAGCAGCTTGTACCGGGGCTTAAGCACAGATACGCAGTATTTT. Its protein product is CASSLYRGLSTDTQYF.

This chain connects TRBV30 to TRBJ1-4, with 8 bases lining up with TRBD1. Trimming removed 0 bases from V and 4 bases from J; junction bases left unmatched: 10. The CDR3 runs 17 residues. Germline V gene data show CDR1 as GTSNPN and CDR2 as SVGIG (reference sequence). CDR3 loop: CAWSVRGQGRGNEKLFF. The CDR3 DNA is TGTGCCTGGAGTGTACGAGGACAGGGTAGGGGTAATGAAAAACTGTTTTTT.

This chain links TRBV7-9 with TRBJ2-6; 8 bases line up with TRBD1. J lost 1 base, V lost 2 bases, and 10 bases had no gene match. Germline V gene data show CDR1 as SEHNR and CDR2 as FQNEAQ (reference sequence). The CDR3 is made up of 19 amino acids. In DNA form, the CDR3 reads TGTGCCAGCAGCTTATACACAGGGGGTGTAAGGTCTGGGGCCAACGTCCTGACTTTC. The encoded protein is CASSLYTGGVRSGANVLTF.

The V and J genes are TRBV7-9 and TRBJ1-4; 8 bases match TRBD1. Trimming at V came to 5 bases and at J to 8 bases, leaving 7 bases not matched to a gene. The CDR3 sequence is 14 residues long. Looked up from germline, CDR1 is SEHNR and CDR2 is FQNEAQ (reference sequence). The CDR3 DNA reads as TGTGCCAGCAGCCATGGACAGGGAAGGGAAAAACTGTTTTTT. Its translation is CASSHGQGREKLFF.

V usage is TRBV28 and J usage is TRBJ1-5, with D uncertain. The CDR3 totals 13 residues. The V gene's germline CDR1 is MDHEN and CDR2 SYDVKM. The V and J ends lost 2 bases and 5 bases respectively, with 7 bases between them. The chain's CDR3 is CASSLTVYQPQHF. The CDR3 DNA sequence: TGTGCCAGCAGTTTAACAGTATATCAGCCCCAGCATTTT.

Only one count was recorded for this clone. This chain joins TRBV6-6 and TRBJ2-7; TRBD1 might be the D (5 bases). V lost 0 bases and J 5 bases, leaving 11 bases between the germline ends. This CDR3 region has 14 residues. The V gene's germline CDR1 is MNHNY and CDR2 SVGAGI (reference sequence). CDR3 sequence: CASSYSQGYHEQYF. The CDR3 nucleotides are TGTGCCAGCAGTTACTCTCAGGGATACCACGAGCAGTACTTC.

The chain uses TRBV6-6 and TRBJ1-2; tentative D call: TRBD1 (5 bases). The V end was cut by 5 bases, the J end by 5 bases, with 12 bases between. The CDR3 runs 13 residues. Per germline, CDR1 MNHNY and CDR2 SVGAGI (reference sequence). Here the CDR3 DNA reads TGTGCCAGCAGTAAAAGGGGTGGATATGGCTACACCTTC. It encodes CASSKRGGYGYTF.

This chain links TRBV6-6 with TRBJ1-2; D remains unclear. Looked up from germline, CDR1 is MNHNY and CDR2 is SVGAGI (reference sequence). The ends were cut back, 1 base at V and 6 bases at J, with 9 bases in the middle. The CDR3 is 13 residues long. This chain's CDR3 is CASSYFWSDGYTF. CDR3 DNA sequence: TGTGCCAGCAGTTACTTTTGGTCGGATGGCTACACCTTC.

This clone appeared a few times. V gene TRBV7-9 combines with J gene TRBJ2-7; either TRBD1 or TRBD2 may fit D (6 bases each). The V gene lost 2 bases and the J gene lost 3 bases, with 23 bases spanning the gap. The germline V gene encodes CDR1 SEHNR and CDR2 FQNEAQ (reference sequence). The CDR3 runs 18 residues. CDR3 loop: CASSLSFGPGAGFYEQYF. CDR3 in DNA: TGTGCCAGCAGCTTATCTTTCGGTCCGGGGGCAGGATTCTACGAGCAGTACTTC.

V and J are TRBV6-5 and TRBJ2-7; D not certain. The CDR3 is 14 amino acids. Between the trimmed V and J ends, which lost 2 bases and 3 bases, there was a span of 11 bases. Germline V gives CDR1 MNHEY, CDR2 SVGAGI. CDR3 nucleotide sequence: TGTGCCAGCAGTTACGGCGGAACGAACTACGAGCAGTACTTC. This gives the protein CASSYGGTNYEQYF.

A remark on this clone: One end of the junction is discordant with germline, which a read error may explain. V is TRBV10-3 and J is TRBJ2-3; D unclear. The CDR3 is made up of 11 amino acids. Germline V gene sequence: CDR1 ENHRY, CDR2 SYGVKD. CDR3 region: CAISELDTQYF. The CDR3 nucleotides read TGTGCCATCAGCGAGTTGGATACGCAGTATTTT.

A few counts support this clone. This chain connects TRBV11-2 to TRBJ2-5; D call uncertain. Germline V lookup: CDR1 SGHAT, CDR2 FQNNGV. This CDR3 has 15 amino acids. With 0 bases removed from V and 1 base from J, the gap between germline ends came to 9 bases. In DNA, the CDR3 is TGTGCCAGCAGCTTAGACCGCGGCTTCCAAGAGACCCAGTACTTC. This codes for CASSLDRGFQETQYF.